A single sample is the source of the 2 T cell receptor beta chains below, sequenced in a study of T cells in Graves' hyperthyroidism and ophthalmopathy. Template material for amplifying TCR beta CDR3 regions consisted of RNA transcripts. During a first-round RT-PCR of the TCR CDR3, the HTBI primer set was used. A single record per CDR3 protein comes from TCRdb applying MiXCR to the multiplex PCR reads. The data show roughly 350,000 distinct CDR3 sequences, approximately 15% seen once. Material: blood. Source of these receptors: a woman between 40 and 55 years old with Graves' ophthalmopathy.

In this sample, this clonotype turned up many times. The V gene is TRBV10-3, the J gene TRBJ1-2; the D is unclear. This CDR3 is built from 14 residues. V lost 0 bases to trimming and J lost 6 bases, with 11 bases between them. Germline V CDR1 and CDR2: ENHRY, SYGVKD. The DNA of the CDR3 is TGTGCCATCAGTGAGTCGGGAGGGTTCGATGGCTACACCTTC. Translated, it gives CAISESGGFDGYTF.

CDR3 amino acids: CASSLLGTSGRVTQYF. The CDR3 nucleotides are TGTGCCAGCAGTTTATTAGGGACTAGCGGGAGAGTTACGCAGTATTTT. V is TRBV27 and J is TRBJ2-3, with 14 bases matching TRBD2. The V gene's germline CDR1 is MNHEY and CDR2 SMNVEV (reference sequence). The CDR3 length is 16 residues. V was pared by 1 base and J by 8 bases, with 5 bases of the junction left unmatched.